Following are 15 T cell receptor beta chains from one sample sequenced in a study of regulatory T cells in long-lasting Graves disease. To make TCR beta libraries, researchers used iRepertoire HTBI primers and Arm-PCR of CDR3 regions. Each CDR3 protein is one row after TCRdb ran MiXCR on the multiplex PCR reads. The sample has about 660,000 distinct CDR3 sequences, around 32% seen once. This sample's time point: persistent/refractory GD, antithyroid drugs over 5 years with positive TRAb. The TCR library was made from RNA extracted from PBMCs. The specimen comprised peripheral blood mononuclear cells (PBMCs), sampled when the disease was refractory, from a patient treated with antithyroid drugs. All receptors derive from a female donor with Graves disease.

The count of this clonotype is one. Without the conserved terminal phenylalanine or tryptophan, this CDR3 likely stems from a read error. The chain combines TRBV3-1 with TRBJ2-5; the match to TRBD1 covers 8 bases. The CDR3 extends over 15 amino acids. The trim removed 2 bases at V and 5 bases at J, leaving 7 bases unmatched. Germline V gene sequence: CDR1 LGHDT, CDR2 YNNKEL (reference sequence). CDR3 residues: CASSQRGRGQETQYL. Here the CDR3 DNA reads TGTGCCAGCAGCCAAAGGGGCAGGGGGCAGGAGACCCAGTACCTC.

CDR3 in DNA: TGTGCCAGCAGTTTTTCAGGGCGCACCTTGATGGACACTGAAGCTTTCTTT. Its translation: CASSFSGRTLMDTEAFF. The rearrangement links TRBV28 to TRBJ1-1; weak D call: TRBD1 (5 bases). V was cut by 3 bases and J by 3 bases, with 20 bases left in between. The CDR3 contains 17 residues. CDR1 is MDHEN and CDR2 is SYDVKM in the germline V gene.

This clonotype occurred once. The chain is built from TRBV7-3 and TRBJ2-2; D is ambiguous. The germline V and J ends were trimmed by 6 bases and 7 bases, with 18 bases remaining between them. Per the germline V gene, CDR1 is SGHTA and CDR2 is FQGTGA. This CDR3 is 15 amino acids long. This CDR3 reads CASSLTGPPGGELFF. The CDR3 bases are TGTGCCAGCAGTCTAACGGGCCCTCCGGGCGGGGAGCTGTTTTTT.

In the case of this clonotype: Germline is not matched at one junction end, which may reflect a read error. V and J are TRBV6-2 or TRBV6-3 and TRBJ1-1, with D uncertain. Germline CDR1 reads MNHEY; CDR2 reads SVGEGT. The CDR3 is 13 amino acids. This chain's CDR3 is CASSAKMNAEAFF. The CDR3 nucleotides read TGTGCCAGCAGTGCAAAGATGAACGCTGAAGCTTTCTTT.

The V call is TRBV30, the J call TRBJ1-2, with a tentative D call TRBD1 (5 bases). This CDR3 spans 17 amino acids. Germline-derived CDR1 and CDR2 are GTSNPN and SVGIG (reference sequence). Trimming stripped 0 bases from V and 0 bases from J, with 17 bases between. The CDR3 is CAWSVRQSILANYGYTF. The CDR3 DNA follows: TGTGCCTGGAGTGTCAGACAGTCAATCTTAGCTAACTATGGCTACACCTTC. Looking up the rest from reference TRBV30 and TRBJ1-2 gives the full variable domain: SQTIHQWPATLVQPVGSPLSLECTVEGTSNPNLYWYRQAAGRGLQLLFYSVGIGQISSEVPQNLSASRPQDRQFILSSKKLLLSDSGFYLCAWSVRQSILANYGYTFGSGTRLTVV.

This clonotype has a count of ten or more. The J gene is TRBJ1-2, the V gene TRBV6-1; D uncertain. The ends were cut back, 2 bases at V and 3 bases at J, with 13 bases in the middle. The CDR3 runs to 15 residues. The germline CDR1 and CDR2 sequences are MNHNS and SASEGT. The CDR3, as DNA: TGTGCCAGCAGTGAAAGGAAAGCGTACTACTATGGCTACACCTTC. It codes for CASSERKAYYYGYTF.

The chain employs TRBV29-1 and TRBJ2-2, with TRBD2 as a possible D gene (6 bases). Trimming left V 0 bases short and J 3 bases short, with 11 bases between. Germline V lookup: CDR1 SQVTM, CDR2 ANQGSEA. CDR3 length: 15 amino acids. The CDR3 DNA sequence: TGCAGCGTTGAAGAGGTTAGCGGCTACACCGGGGAGCTGTTTTTT. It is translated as CSVEEVSGYTGELFF.

The CDR3 nucleotides read TGTGCCACCAGCAGAGACCAGACTATTAACTATGGCTACACCTTC. Protein: CATSRDQTINYGYTF. The genes are TRBV15 and TRBJ1-2; no definite D call. V was shortened by 0 bases and J by 1 base, with 9 bases between the two germline ends. Germline CDR1 is LNHNV and CDR2 is YYDKDF (reference sequence). The CDR3 contains 15 residues.

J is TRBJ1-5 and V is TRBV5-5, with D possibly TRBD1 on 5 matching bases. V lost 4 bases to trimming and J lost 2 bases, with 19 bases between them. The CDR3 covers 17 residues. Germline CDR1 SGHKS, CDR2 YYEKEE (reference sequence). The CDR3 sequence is CASSPGTDGVRNQPQHF. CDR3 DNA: TGTGCCAGCAGCCCCGGGACCGACGGGGTTCGCAATCAGCCCCAGCATTTT.

DNA for the CDR3: TGTGCCAGCAGTGAACGTCCAAACACCATATATTTT. Its translation: CASSERPNTIYF. This sequence joins TRBV6-1 and TRBJ1-3; D is undetermined. Trimming took 2 bases from V and 6 from J, leaving 5 bases between them. The CDR3 is 12 residues long. The germline gives CDR1 MNHNS, CDR2 SASEGT.

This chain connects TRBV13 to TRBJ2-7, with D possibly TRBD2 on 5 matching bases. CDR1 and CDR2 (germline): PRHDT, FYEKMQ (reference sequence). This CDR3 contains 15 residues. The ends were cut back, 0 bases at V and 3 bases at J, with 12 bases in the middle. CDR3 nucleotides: TGTGCCAGCAGCTTAGGTATTGGGAGTTTCTACGAGCAGTACTTC. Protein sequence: CASSLGIGSFYEQYF. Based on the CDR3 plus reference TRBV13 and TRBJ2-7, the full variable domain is AAGVIQSPRHLIKEKRETATLKCYPIPRHDTVYWYQQGPGQDPQFLISFYEKMQSDKGSIPDRFSAQQFSDYHSELNMSSLELGDSALYFCASSLGIGSFYEQYFGPGTRLTVT.

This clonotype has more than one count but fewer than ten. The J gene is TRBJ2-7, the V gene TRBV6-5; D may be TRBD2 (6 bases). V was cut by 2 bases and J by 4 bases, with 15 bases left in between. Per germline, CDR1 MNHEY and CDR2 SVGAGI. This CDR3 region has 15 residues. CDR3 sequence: CASSYPPRGVYEQYF. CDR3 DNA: TGTGCCAGCAGTTACCCCCCCCGCGGGGTGTACGAGCAGTACTTC.

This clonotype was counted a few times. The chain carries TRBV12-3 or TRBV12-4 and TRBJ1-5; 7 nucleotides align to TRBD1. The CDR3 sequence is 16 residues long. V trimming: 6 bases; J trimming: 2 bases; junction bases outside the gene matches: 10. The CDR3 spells CASSLQTGTGNQPQHF. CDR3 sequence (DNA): TGTGCCAGCAGCCTTCAGACCGGGACAGGCAATCAGCCCCAGCATTTT.

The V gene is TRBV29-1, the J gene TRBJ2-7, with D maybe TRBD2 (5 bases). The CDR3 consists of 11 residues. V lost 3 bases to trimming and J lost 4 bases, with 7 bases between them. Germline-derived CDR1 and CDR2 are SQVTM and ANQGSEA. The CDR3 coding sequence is TGCAGCGTTGACGAGGGTTACGAGCAGTACTTC. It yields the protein CSVDEGYEQYF.

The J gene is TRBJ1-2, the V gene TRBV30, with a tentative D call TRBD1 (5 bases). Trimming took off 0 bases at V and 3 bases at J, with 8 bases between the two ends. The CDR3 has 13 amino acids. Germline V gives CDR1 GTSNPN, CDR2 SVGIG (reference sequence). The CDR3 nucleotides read TGTGCCTGGAGTGTCCAGGGCGACTATGGCTACACCTTC. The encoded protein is CAWSVQGDYGYTF. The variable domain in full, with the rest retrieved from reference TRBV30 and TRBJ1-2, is SQTIHQWPATLVQPVGSPLSLECTVEGTSNPNLYWYRQAAGRGLQLLFYSVGIGQISSEVPQNLSASRPQDRQFILSSKKLLLSDSGFYLCAWSVQGDYGYTFGSGTRLTVV.